This T cell receptor (beta chain) emerged from a study of patients and donors after allogeneic stem cell transplantation (dated by TCRdb to 2020 to 2021). Library preparation employed RT-PCR. TCRdb shows the sequencer as NextSeq 550. In-frame beta chains were kept once TCRdb had trimmed the public reads at Q25 with fastp and called clones with MiXCR. Identical CDR3 proteins give one entry, which carries the most common genes and DNA. The sample table holds under 200,000 distinct CDR3 sequences, of which roughly 30% were seen once. The ten most abundant clones make up around 3.3% of the sample. The CDR3 goes from the cysteine to the phenylalanine over 14 residues. The CDR3 DNA has 42 bases and is translated from base 1. V gives up 6 bases and J gives up 1 base, and the segment between their germline ends measures 10 bases. Of note for this clonotype: The antigen it recognizes is unknown. Base qualities were left out, and no much larger clone turns up one base away.

The TCR originated in a human donor who was either an allogeneic HSCT recipient or a stem cell or donor lymphocyte infusion donor (not recorded which). It is not recorded whose cells these are; they may come from a transplant donor. Sequenced sample: blood, either unsorted or a sorted T cell fraction (not recorded which). This receptor chain uses TRBV12-3 or TRBV12-4 and TRBJ2-1; TRBD2 might be the D gene, on 6 matching bases. The DNA reads TGTGCCAGCAGGTTCGGGGGTTCCTACAATGAGCAGTTCTTC. Its product reads: CASRFGGSYNEQFF.